The entry below gives a single TCR beta chain sequence along with its context. Sequenced by immunoSEQ multiplex PCR; TCRdb stores in-frame clones only, minus some. The table shows approximately 40,000 clones, with around 89% occurring only once. The V and J ends lost 5 bases and 8 bases, in that order; junction bases with no gene match: 17. This CDR3 contains 18 residues. Germline V CDR1 and CDR2: SGHNT, YENEEA. The sample comes from a study of T cells in narcolepsy. Study as a whole: Healthy controls were enrolled alongside patients with narcolepsy type 1 or type 2.

Sequencing was carried out using CD45RA- memory CD4+ T cells from PBMCs. The receptor comes from a human donor with narcolepsy. The V gene is TRBV11-3, the J gene TRBJ2-3; 12 positions agree with TRBD2. This chain's CDR3 is CASSTTSGTSGSWRTQYF. CDR3 in DNA: TGTGCCAGCAGCACAACGTCCGGGACTAGCGGGTCCTGGCGTACGCAGTATTTT.